The rows below give T cell receptor beta chains drawn from one sample of a study of blood T cell repertoires in COVID-19. Repertoires were generated with immunoSEQ multiplex PCR, while TCRdb's copy carries only in-frame clones and drops some. This sample yields some 250,000 clones, of which about 76% are seen a single time; just under 3% belongs to the top ten. Sequencing input: peripheral blood. The receptors come from a woman aged 55 to 70 with active or convalescent COVID-19. Each CDR3 is given with its conserved first and last residue. The D gene is left open where the match is weak. Rows give clone size only sometimes, using once, few, many, or a class for an expanded clone.

abundance,j_gene,d_gene,v_gene,CDR3aa,CDR3nt
-,TRBJ1-2,TRBD1,TRBV28,CASISGGYGYTF,TGTGCCAGCATATCAGGGGGCTATGGCTACACCTTC
-,TRBJ2-5,TRBD2,TRBV10-1,CASSLAGGQETQYF,TGCGCCAGCAGTCTGGCGGGGGGGCAGGAGACCCAGTACTTC
-,TRBJ2-3,TRBD2,TRBV7-9,CASSLLAGTTSTDTQYF,TGTGCCAGCAGCCTACTAGCGGGAACCACTAGCACAGATACGCAGTATTTT
many,TRBJ2-1,TRBD1,TRBV6-4,CASSDGTDHNEQFF,TGTGCCAGCAGTGACGGGACAGACCACAATGAGCAGTTCTTC
-,TRBJ1-1,-,TRBV7-8,CASSPEGGREAFF,TGTGCCAGCAGTCCCGAGGGGGGGAGAGAAGCTTTCTTT
few,TRBJ1-2,TRBD1,TRBV6-5,CASRTTDRGQGYTF,TGTGCCAGCAGGACGACCGACAGGGGGCAAGGCTACACCTTC
-,TRBJ2-7,-,TRBV3-1/TRBV3-2,CASSPGLTSSYEQYF,TGTGCCAGCAGCCCGGGACTCACGTCTTCCTACGAGCAGTACTTC
-,TRBJ2-7,TRBD1,TRBV7-2,CASSGDRATFYEQYF,TGTGCCAGCAGCGGAGACAGGGCGACTTTCTACGAGCAGTACTTC
-,TRBJ1-5,TRBD1,TRBV7-2,CASSAAGGSNQPQHF,TGTGCCAGCAGCGCGGCAGGGGGTAGCAATCAGCCCCAGCATTTT
-,TRBJ2-7,-,TRBV7-9,CASSYDREQYF,TGTGCCAGCAGCTACGACAGGGAGCAGTACTTC
-,TRBJ1-1,-,TRBV4-1,CASSQDQGNTEAFF,TGCGCCAGCAGCCAAGATCAGGGTAACACTGAAGCTTTCTTT
-,TRBJ2-2,-,TRBV11-2,CASSLALNTGELFF,TGTGCCAGCAGCTTAGCCCTGAACACCGGGGAGCTGTTTTTT
-,TRBJ1-5,-,TRBV27,CASSIHGTSNQPQHF,TGTGCCAGCAGCATACACGGGACAAGCAATCAGCCCCAGCATTTT
-,TRBJ1-5,TRBD1,TRBV11-1,CASSLTGTQPQHF,TGTGCCAGCAGCTTGACAGGGACTCAGCCCCAGCATTTT
-,TRBJ1-2,-,TRBV19,CASSIQGTLDGYTF,TGTGCCAGTAGTATCCAGGGAACCTTAGATGGCTACACCTTC
-,TRBJ2-2,-,TRBV15,CATSRPPSGGELFF,TGTGCCACCAGCCGACCCCCATCGGGCGGGGAGCTGTTTTTT
-,TRBJ2-3,-,TRBV2,CASLRRVYDTQYF,TGTGCCAGCCTCCGGCGGGTCTACGATACGCAGTATTTT
-,TRBJ1-2,-,TRBV5-5,CASSLDTGPRGYTF,TGTGCCAGCAGCTTGGATACAGGCCCTAGAGGCTACACCTTC
-,TRBJ2-5,TRBD1,TRBV27,CASGQGYSQETQYF,TGTGCCAGCGGACAGGGTTATAGCCAAGAGACCCAGTACTTC
-,TRBJ1-2,-,TRBV7-2,CASSSTVYGYTF,TGTGCCAGCAGCTCGACAGTGTATGGCTACACCTTC
-,TRBJ1-1,-,TRBV13,CASSSTRNTEAFF,TGTGCCAGCAGCTCCACCAGGAACACTGAAGCTTTCTTT
-,TRBJ2-7,-,TRBV10-3,CAISDQSLTYEQYF,TGTGCCATCAGTGACCAAAGCCTTACCTACGAGCAGTACTTC
-,TRBJ1-1,TRBD1,TRBV2,CASSVSRDRATLNTEAFF,TGTGCCAGCAGTGTGTCCCGGGACAGGGCCACCTTGAACACTGAAGCTTTCTTT
-,TRBJ1-4,-,TRBV27,CASSYRAGEKLFF,TGTGCCAGCAGTTACAGGGCGGGTGAAAAACTGTTTTTT
-,TRBJ1-5,TRBD1,TRBV27,CASSLSTGVNQPQHF,TGTGCCAGCAGTTTATCGACAGGGGTTAATCAGCCCCAGCATTTT
-,TRBJ2-2,-,TRBV5-4,CASSQRGNTGELFF,TGTGCCAGCAGTCAACGGGGGAACACCGGGGAGCTGTTTTTT
-,TRBJ1-1,TRBD1,TRBV13,CASTLQGLNTEAFF,TGTGCCAGCACCCTACAGGGGTTGAACACTGAAGCTTTCTTT
-,TRBJ2-7,TRBD2,TRBV7-9,CASSFYRTSGAVYEQYF,TGTGCCAGCAGCTTTTACCGGACTAGCGGGGCTGTCTACGAGCAGTACTTC
-,TRBJ1-5,-,TRBV9,CASSAHSNQPQHF,TGTGCCAGCAGCGCCCATAGCAATCAGCCCCAGCATTTT
many,TRBJ1-5,-,TRBV2,CASSGEGGNQPQHF,TGTGCCAGCAGTGGGGAGGGTGGCAATCAGCCCCAGCATTTT
-,TRBJ1-1,TRBD1,TRBV10-3,CATSNRQGWNTEAFF,TGTGCCACCTCTAATCGACAGGGCTGGAACACTGAAGCTTTCTTT
-,TRBJ1-1,-,TRBV12-5,CASGYPRHWKGMAEAFF,TGTGCTAGTGGTTACCCGAGGCATTGGAAGGGGATGGCTGAAGCTTTCTTT
-,TRBJ2-1,TRBD2,TRBV15,CATKASGERDEQFF,TGTGCCACCAAGGCAAGCGGGGAGCGAGATGAGCAGTTCTTC
-,TRBJ2-5,-,TRBV3-1/TRBV3-2,CASSQGGGAAETQYF,TGTGCCAGCAGCCAAGGTGGGGGGGCCGCAGAGACCCAGTACTTC
-,TRBJ2-1,TRBD1,TRBV19,CASSMGQGNYNEQFF,TGTGCCAGTAGCATGGGACAGGGGAACTACAATGAGCAGTTCTTC
-,TRBJ2-4,TRBD1,TRBV29-1,CSVGQGENIQYF,TGCAGCGTGGGACAGGGAGAAAACATTCAGTACTTC
-,TRBJ2-7,TRBD2,TRBV7-2,CASSFGTSGTHYEQYF,TGTGCCAGCAGCTTTGGGACTAGCGGGACCCACTACGAGCAGTACTTC
-,TRBJ1-2,-,TRBV4-3,CASSQERTFLRTYGYTF,TGCGCCAGCAGCCAGGAAAGAACATTCCTAAGGACTTATGGCTACACCTTC
-,TRBJ2-3,TRBD2,TRBV10-3,CATEDLGGEGTDTQYF,TGTGCCACCGAGGACCTGGGGGGGGAGGGCACAGATACGCAGTATTTT
few,TRBJ1-1,-,TRBV18,CASSPSEVLNTEAFF,TGTGCCAGCTCACCATCCGAGGTTTTGAACACTGAAGCTTTCTTT
-,TRBJ2-1,TRBD1,TRBV11-2,CASSLRQGAHNEQFF,TGTGCCAGCAGCTTACGGCAGGGGGCTCACAATGAGCAGTTCTTC
-,TRBJ2-1,-,TRBV21-1,CASAKTPGQDGNEQFF,TGTGCCAGCGCCAAAACTCCGGGACAGGATGGGAATGAGCAGTTCTTC
-,TRBJ2-6,-,TRBV7-3,CASSLGTGLSGANVLTF,TGTGCCAGCAGCTTGGGGACGGGACTCTCTGGGGCCAACGTCCTGACTTTC
-,TRBJ2-7,TRBD2,TRBV5-6,CASYGLAGASYEQYF,TGTGCCAGCTACGGACTAGCGGGGGCCTCCTACGAGCAGTACTTC
-,TRBJ2-7,-,TRBV7-3,CASSLNGGYEQYF,TGTGCCAGCAGCTTAAACGGGGGTTACGAGCAGTACTTC